This T cell receptor beta chain was documented in a study of preoperative IRX-2 immunotherapy in early breast cancer (dated by TCRdb to the late 2010s). The treatment or condition label of this sample denotes: preoperative locoregional IRX-2 cytokine immunotherapy. The samples were obtained from a phase Ib study in which preoperative, locoregional IRX-2 cytokine immunotherapy intended to prime immune responses was tested. Before surgery, IRX-2 was given to the donors, who were patients with early-stage breast cancer. Its CDR3 holds 15 amino acids, cysteine through phenylalanine. The kept DNA is CDR3 alone, 45 bases in frame from the first base. Based on the germline V gene, the CDR1 and CDR2 sequences are SQVTM and ANQGSEA. Compared with germline, V lacks 4 bases and J lacks 3 bases; bases without a gene match: 6. Library generation was performed with the immunoSEQ multiplex PCR assay. Imported from immuneACCESS, the table was reduced by TCRdb to in-frame sequences with V and J called. These copies leave out some clones; in studies compared against another copy, an unresolved V gene accounts for under half, and the cause of the remainder is not known. The sample records approximately 98,000 clones, approximately 90% of which are singletons. The top ten hold over 2% of the sample.

Of note for this clone: The antigen this receptor binds is unknown. Base qualities are not at hand, and no much larger clone is one base apart.

The input for sequencing was tumor tissue, taken after IRX-2 immunotherapy. This chain is built from TRBV29-1 and TRBJ2-2, and 9 junctional nucleotides match TRBD2. The sequence was collected from a human donor with breast cancer. The CDR3 amino acid sequence is: CSVGAGGPYTGELFF. In nucleotide form, the sequence is TGCAGCGTTGGGGCGGGAGGGCCGTACACCGGGGAGCTGTTTTTT.